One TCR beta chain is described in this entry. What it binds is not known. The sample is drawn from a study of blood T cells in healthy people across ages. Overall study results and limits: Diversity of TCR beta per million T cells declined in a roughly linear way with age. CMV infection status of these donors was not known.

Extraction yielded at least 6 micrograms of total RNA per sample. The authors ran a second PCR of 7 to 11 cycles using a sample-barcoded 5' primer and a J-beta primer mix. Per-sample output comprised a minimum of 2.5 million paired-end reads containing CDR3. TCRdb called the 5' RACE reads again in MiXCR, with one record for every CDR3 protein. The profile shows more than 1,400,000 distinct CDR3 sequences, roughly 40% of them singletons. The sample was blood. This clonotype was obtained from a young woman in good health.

CDR3 amino acids: CASSGPLGRTNSYEQYF. CDR3 nucleotide sequence: TGTGCCAGCAGCGGGCCCCTGGGACGTACTAACTCCTACGAGCAGTACTTC. The chain employs TRBV9 and TRBJ2-7; D is tentatively TRBD1 or TRBD2 (5 bases each). Trimming cost V 3 bases and J 0 bases, with 19 bases left between them. This CDR3 is built from 17 residues. Germline V gene sequence: CDR1 SGDLS, CDR2 YYNGEE.